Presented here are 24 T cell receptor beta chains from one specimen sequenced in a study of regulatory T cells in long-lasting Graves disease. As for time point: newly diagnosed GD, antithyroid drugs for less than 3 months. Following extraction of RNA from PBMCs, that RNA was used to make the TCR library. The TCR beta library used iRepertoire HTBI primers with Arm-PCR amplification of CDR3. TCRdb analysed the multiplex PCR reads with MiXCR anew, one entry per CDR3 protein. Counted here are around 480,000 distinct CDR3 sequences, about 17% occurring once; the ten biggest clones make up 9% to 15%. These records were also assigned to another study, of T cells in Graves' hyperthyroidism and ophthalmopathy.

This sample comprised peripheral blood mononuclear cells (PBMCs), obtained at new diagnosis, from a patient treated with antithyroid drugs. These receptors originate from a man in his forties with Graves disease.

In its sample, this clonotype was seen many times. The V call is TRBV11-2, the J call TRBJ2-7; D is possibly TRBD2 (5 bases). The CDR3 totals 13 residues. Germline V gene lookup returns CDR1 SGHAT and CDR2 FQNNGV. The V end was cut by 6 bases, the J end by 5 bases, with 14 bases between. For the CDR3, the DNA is TGTGCCAGCAGATACGAGGGAACCCACGAGCAGTACTTC. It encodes CASRYEGTHEQYF.

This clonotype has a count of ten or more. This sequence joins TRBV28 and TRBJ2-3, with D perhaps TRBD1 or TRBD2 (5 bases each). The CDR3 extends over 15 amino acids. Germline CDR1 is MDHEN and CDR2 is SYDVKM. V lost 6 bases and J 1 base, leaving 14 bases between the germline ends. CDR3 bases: TGTGCCAGCAGACCCGACAGCGGCGGCACAGATACGCAGTATTTT. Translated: CASRPDSGGTDTQYF.

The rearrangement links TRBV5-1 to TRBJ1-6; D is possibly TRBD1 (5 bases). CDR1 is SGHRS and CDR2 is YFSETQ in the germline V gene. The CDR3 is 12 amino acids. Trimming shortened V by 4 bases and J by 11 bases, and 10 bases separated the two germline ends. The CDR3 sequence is CASSLGTAPLHF. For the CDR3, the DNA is TGCGCCAGCAGCCTAGGGACCGCACCCCTCCACTTT. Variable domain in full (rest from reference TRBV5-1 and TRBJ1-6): KAGVTQTPRYLIKTRGQQVTLSCSPISGHRSVSWYQQTPGQGLQFLFEYFSETQRNKGNFPGRFSGRQFSNSRSEMNVSTLELGDSALYLCASSLGTAPLHFGNGTRLTVT.

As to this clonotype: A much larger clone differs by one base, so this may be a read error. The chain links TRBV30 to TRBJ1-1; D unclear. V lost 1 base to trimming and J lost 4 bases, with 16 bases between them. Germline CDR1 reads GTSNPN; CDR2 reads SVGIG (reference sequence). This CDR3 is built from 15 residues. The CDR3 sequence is CAWSEGLGWGTEAFF. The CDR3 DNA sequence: TGTGCCTGGAGTGAAGGACTGGGGTGGGGCACTGAAGCTTTCTTT.

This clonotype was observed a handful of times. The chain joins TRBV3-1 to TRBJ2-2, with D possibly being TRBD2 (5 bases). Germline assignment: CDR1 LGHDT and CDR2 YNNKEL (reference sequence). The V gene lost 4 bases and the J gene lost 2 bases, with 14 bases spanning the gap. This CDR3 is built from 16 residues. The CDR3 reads CASSPLLRTNTGELFF. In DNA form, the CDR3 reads TGTGCCAGCAGCCCCCTCCTGCGGACTAACACCGGGGAGCTGTTTTTT.

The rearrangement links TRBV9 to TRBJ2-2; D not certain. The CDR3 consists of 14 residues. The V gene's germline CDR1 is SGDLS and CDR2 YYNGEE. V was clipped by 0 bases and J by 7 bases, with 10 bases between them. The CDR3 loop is CASSVDAAVGELFF. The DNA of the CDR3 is TGTGCCAGCAGCGTAGATGCCGCGGTCGGGGAGCTGTTTTTT. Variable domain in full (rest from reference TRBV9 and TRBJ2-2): DSGVTQTPKHLITATGQRVTLRCSPRSGDLSVYWYQQSLDQGLQFLIQYYNGEERAKGNILERFSAQQFPDLHSELNLSSLELGDSALYFCASSVDAAVGELFFGEGSRLTVL.

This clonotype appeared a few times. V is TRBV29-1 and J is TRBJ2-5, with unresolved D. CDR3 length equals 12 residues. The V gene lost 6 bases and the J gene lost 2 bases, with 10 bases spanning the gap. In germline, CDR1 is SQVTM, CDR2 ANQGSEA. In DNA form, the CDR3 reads TGCAGCGTCCGGATGGGGCAAGAGACCCAGTACTTC. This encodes CSVRMGQETQYF.

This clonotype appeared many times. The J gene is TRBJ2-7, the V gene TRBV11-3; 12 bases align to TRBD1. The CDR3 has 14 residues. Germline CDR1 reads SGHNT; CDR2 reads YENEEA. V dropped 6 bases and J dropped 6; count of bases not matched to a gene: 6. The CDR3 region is CASRGPGQGAEQYF. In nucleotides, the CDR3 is TGTGCCAGCAGGGGGCCGGGACAGGGGGCCGAGCAGTACTTC.

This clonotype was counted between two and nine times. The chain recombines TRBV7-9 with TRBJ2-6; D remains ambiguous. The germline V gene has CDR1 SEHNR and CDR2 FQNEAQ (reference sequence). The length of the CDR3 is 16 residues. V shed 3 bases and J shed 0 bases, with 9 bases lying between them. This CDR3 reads CASSLDRLSGANVLTF. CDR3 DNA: TGTGCCAGCAGCTTGGACCGACTCTCTGGGGCCAACGTCCTGACTTTC. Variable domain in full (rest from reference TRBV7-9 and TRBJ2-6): DTGVSQNPRHKITKRGQNVTFRCDPISEHNRLYWYRQTLGQGPEFLTYFQNEAQLEKSRLLSDRFSAERPKGSFSTLEIQRTEQGDSAMYLCASSLDRLSGANVLTFGAGSRLTVL.

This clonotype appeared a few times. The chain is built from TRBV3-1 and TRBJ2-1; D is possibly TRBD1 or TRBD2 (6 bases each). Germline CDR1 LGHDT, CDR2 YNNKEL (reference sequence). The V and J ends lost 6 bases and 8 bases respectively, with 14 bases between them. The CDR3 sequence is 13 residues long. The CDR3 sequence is CASRKGGDHEQFF. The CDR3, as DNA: TGTGCCAGCAGGAAGGGGGGAGACCATGAGCAGTTCTTC.

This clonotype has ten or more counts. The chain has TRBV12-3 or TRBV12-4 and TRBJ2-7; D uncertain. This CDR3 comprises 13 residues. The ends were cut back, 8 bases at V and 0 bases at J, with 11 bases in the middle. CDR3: CASRVASSYEQYF. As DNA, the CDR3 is TGTGCCAGCCGGGTAGCCAGCTCCTACGAGCAGTACTTC.

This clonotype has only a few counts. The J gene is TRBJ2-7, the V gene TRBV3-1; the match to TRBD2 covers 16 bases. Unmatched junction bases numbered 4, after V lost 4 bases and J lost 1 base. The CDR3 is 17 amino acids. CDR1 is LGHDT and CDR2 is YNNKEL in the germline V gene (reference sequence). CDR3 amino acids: CASSPGLAGGVSYEQYF. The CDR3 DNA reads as TGTGCCAGCAGCCCGGGACTAGCGGGAGGGGTATCCTACGAGCAGTACTTC.

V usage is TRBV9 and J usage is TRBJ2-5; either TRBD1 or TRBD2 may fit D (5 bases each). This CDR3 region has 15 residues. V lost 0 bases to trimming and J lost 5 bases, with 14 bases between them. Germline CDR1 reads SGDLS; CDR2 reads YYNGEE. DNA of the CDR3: TGTGCCAGCAGCGTAGGTGGGATAGAGGGGGAGACCCAGTACTTC. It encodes CASSVGGIEGETQYF.

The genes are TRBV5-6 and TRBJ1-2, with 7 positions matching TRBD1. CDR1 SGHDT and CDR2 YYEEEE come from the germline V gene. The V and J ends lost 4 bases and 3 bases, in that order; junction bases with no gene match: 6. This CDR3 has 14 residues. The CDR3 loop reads CASSGGTAYYGYTF. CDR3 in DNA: TGTGCCAGCAGCGGCGGGACAGCATACTATGGCTACACCTTC.

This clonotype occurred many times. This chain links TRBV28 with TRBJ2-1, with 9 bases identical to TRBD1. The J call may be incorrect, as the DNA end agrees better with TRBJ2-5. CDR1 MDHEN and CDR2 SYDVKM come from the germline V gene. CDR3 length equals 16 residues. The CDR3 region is CASSLSGQGSQETQYF. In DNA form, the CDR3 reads TGTGCCAGCAGTTTGTCAGGACAGGGGAGCCAAGAGACCCAGTACTTC.

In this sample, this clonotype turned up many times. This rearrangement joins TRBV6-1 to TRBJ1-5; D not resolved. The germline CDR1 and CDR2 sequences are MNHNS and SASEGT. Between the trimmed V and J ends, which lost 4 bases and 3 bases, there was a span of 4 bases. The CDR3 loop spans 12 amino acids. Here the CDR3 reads CASSVYNQPQHF. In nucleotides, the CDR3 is TGTGCCAGCAGTGTGTACAATCAGCCCCAGCATTTT.

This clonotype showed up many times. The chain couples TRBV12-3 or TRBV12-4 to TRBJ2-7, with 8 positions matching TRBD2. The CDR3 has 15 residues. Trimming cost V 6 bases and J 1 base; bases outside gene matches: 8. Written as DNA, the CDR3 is TGTGCCAGCAGACTCGGGACTAGTCCTTCCTACGAGCAGTACTTC. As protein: CASRLGTSPSYEQYF.

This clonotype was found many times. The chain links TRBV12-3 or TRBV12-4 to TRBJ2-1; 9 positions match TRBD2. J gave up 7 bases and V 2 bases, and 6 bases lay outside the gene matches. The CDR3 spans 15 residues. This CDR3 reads CASSLSTSGWNEQFF. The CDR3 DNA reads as TGTGCCAGCAGTTTAAGCACTAGCGGGTGGAATGAGCAGTTCTTC.

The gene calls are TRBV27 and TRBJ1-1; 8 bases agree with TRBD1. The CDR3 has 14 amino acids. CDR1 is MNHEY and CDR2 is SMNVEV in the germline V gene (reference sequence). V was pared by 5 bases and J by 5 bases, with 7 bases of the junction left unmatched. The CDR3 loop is CASSTQGAGTEAFF. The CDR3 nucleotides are TGTGCCAGCAGTACCCAGGGGGCGGGTACTGAAGCTTTCTTT.

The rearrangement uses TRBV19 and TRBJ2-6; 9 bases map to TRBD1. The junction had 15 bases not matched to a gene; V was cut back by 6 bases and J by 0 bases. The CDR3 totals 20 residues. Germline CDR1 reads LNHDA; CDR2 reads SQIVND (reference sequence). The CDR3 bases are TGTGCCAGTAGCCGTCAACTCGGGACAGGGATACTCTCTGGGGCCAACGTCCTGACTTTC. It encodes CASSRQLGTGILSGANVLTF.

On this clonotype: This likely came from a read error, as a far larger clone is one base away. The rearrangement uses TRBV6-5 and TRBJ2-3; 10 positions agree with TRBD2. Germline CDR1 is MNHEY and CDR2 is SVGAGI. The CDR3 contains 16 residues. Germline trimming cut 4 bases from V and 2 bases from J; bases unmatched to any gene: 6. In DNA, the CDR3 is TGTGCCAGCAGTTCCCCACTAGCGGGAAACACAGATACGCAGTATTTT. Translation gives CASSSPLAGNTDTQYF.

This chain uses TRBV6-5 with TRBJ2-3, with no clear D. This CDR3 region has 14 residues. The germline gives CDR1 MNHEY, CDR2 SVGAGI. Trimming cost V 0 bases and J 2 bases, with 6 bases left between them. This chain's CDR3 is CASSYSFNTDTQYF. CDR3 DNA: TGTGCCAGCAGTTACTCGTTTAACACAGATACGCAGTATTTT.

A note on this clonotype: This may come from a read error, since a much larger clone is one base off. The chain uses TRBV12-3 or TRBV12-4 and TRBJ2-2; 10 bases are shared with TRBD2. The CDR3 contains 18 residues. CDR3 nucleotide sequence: TGTGCCAGCAGAAGGACTAGCGGTGGGGTCACGAACACCGGGGAGCTGCTTTTT. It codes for CASRRTSGGVTNTGELLF.

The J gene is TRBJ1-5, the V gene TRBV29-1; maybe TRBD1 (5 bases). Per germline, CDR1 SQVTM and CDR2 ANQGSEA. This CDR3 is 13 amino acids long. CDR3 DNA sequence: TGCAGGGATTCAGGGTTTAGAGGTCAGCCCCAGCATTTT. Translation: CRDSGFRGQPQHF. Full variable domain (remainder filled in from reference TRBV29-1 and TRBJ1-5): SAVISQKPSRDICQRGTSLTIQCQVDSQVTMMFWYRQQPGQSLTLIATANQGSEATYESGFVIDKFPISRPNLTFSTLTVSNMSPEDSSIYLCRDSGFRGQPQHFGDGTRLSIL.